The source of this T cell receptor beta chain is a study of blood T cell repertoires in COVID-19. Sequenced by immunoSEQ multiplex PCR; TCRdb stores in-frame clones only, minus some. The sample lists approximately 280,000 clones; 90% were seen once. The CDR3 has 16 amino acids. Germline V lookup: CDR1 MDHEN, CDR2 SYDVKM. V was clipped by 5 bases and J by 6 bases, with 20 bases between them. The chain links TRBV28 to TRBJ1-5; D uncertain. This TCR came from a young woman with acute COVID-19. Sequences were obtained from PBMCs or T cells enriched from blood (not recorded which). The CDR3 nucleotides read TGTGCCAGCAGTAACCCGAGGAGAGGCAATCGTCAGCCCCAGCATTTT. Protein product: CASSNPRRGNRQPQHF.